This paragraph covers one TCR beta chain sequence. The specificity of this receptor is unknown. No much larger clonotype is one base removed from it; base qualities were not supplied. To demonstrate the VDJtools post-analysis software, TCR beta repertoires were profiled from the peripheral blood of about 13 young patients with multiple sclerosis. The multiple sclerosis patients were children and adolescents ranging in age from roughly 6 to 15 years. This specimen comes from a study of post-analysis software for immune sequencing data (dated by TCRdb to about 2015). As for the study more broadly: Disease courses on record covered relapsing-remitting, secondary progressive and progressive-relapsing multiple sclerosis, though some patients had no subtype annotation. The multiple sclerosis patient repertoires were compared with approximately 11 previously published healthy control repertoires from donors aged roughly 6 to 27 years. A subset of samples was prepared in parallel using single-end sample barcoding, then pooled and co-amplified after Illumina adapter ligation.

What the study reported, not specific to this receptor: Significantly higher frequencies in patients than in controls were found for a few TRBV segments, including TRBV5-6, TRBV5-1 and TRBV20-1. Strong co-clustering of samples prepared in the same batch was shown by direct clustering with F measure, prompting a batch-effect correction. The control group was slightly older than the multiple sclerosis patient group. Significantly lower normalized Chao1 diversity was found in multiple sclerosis patients than in controls, suggesting substantial peripheral T-cell clonal expansion.

Library prep was done by PCR. The instrument given in TCRdb is Illumina HiSeq 2500. Unique molecular identifiers were incorporated into TCR beta cDNA libraries to reduce PCR and sequencing biases. Per 1 to 10 million input T cells, approximately 500,000 cDNA molecules were obtained, such that each molecule approximated one T cell. The same protocol used for the earlier healthy control dataset was applied to prepare and sequence the patient libraries. Samples belonging to the same batch were prepared together, multiplexed and sequenced on a shared HiSeq lane. Turning to the authors' computational methods: MIGEC was used to process the raw barcoded reads, and molecular identifier groups with only a single read were discarded before consensus assembly and CDR3 extraction. Clonotype tables were post-analysed with VDJtools, and diversity was normalized by down-sampling all datasets to the smallest sample size. Repertoire overlap clustering matched CDR3 amino acid but not nucleotide sequences to correct batch-related cross-sample contamination. TCRdb reworked the public reads: Q25 trimming with fastp, MiXCR clone assembly, productive beta chains retained. Rows merge per CDR3 protein into single entries with the most common DNA and genes. Here the V and J calls rest on TCRdb's processing, not on the authors' analysis. A total of 550,000 to 700,000 distinct CDR3 sequences appear in this sample, 44% of them only once. Of the sample, approximately 1.7% is held by the ten largest clones.

Trimming takes 8 bases off V and 4 bases off J; junction bases not matched to a gene: 3. The cysteine opens and the phenylalanine closes a CDR3 of 12 amino acids. The sequence is cut down to CDR3 DNA, 36 bases in frame from base 1. The germline V gene (reference sequence) supplies CDR1 PRHDT and CDR2 FYEKMQ. The material sequenced was blood. The sequence is built from TRBV13 and TRBJ2-3; TRBD2 matches 7 bases in the middle. This receptor was taken from a girl aged 10 to 17 with multiple sclerosis. The DNA reads as follows: TGTGCCAGCGGACTAGGCTCAGATACGCAGTATTTT. This is translated as CASGLGSDTQYF.